This TCR beta chain stems from a study of OX40 agonist ivuxolimab in advanced cancers. The method was immunoSEQ multiplex PCR; TCRdb's version includes in-frame clones alone and lacks a portion of them. The table records over 30,000 clones, about 80% of them present only once. The germline V gene has CDR1 SGHDT and CDR2 YYEEEE. Trimming cost V 3 bases and J 6 bases, with 18 bases left between them. CDR3 length: 15 residues. The TCR comes from an adult with an advanced solid tumor such as melanoma, head and neck, liver or kidney cancer. V gene TRBV5-6 combines with J gene TRBJ2-5; TRBD1 is a possible D gene (6 bases). The source material was CD4+ or CD8+ T cells sorted from blood, sampled in a trial of the OX40 agonist ivuxolimab. Here the CDR3 DNA reads TGTGCCAGCAGCTCCCAGTTAGAGCAGGGGAAGACCCAGTACTTC. Translating it yields CASSSQLEQGKTQYF. The complete variable domain, with remaining parts taken from reference TRBV5-6 and TRBJ2-5, reads DAGVTQSPTHLIKTRGQQVTLRCSPKSGHDTVSWYQQALGQGPQFIFQYYEEEERQRGNFPDRFSGHQFPNYSSELNVNALLLGDSALYLCASSSQLEQGKTQYFGPGTRLLVL.